This T cell receptor beta chain was retrieved from a study of early T cells in non-severe SARS-CoV-2 infection. Study context: Investigators sequenced bulk RNA drawn from unsorted whole blood, and chains remained unpaired. Broader study findings: Private and CD4 specificities were missed by VDJdb matching, which favored anti-spike CD8 responses.

The V and J ends lost 5 bases and 0 bases respectively, with 11 bases between them. Germline V CDR1 and CDR2: SEHNR, FQNEAQ (reference sequence). The CDR3 sequence is 15 residues long. This clonotype was picked up many times. Its matching antigen is unknown. The protocol attached unique molecular identifiers to individual cDNA molecules. A single record per CDR3 protein comes from TCRdb applying MiXCR to the 5' RACE reads. The table has around 33,000 distinct CDR3 sequences, more than 5% seen once; the top ten hold less than 8.5%. Input material: whole blood. This receptor was taken from an adult who was a healthcare worker with PCR-confirmed SARS-CoV-2 infection or an uninfected control (not recorded which). The V and J genes are TRBV7-9 and TRBJ1-3; no firm D call. CDR3 amino acids: CASSAGPNSGNTIYF. The DNA of the CDR3 is TGTGCCAGCAGCGCCGGACCGAACTCTGGAAACACCATATATTTT.